Listed below are T cell receptor beta chains from one sample, sequenced in a study of siplizumab effects on memory and regulatory T cells. Assay: immunoSEQ multiplex PCR; the TCRdb copy retains only in-frame clones and omits some. The repertoire has fewer than 100,000 clones, over 85% of them found once; the top ten carry around 0.3%. Sample: non-Treg CD4+ T cells sorted from blood. The origin of the receptors is a human donor in good health. Both conserved end residues are part of each CDR3. A D gene is named only where the DNA matches it firmly. Clone size is stated in some rows and not others, as once, few, many or a class when expanded.

d_gene: NA
j_gene: TRBJ2-4
abundance: NA
v_gene: TRBV4-3
CDR3nt: TGCGCCAGCAGCCAAGAGGGGTCCAAAAACATTCAGTACTTC
CDR3aa: CASSQEGSKNIQYF

d_gene: NA
j_gene: TRBJ2-5
abundance: NA
v_gene: TRBV7-9
CDR3nt: TGTGCCAGCAGTCCCCCCGGAGAGACCCAGTACTTC
CDR3aa: CASSPPGETQYF

d_gene: NA
j_gene: TRBJ2-7
abundance: NA
v_gene: TRBV5-4
CDR3nt: TGTGCCAGCAGCTACCCCGGGGTGGGGCAGGGGATCTACGAGCAGTACTTC
CDR3aa: CASSYPGVGQGIYEQYF

d_gene: NA
j_gene: TRBJ1-1
abundance: NA
v_gene: TRBV5-4
CDR3nt: TGTGCCAGCAGCTTGCAGGACCCGAACACTGAAGCTTTCTTT
CDR3aa: CASSLQDPNTEAFF

d_gene: TRBD2
j_gene: TRBJ2-1
abundance: once
v_gene: TRBV6-5
CDR3nt: TGTGCCAGCAGTGCGGTTCTAGCGGTCAATGAGCAGTTCTTC
CDR3aa: CASSAVLAVNEQFF

d_gene: NA
j_gene: TRBJ1-5
abundance: once
v_gene: TRBV15
CDR3nt: TGTGCCACCAGCAGCGGGGGGCCGCCCCAGCATTTT
CDR3aa: CATSSGGPPQHF

d_gene: NA
j_gene: TRBJ2-7
abundance: NA
v_gene: TRBV7-2
CDR3nt: TGTGCCAGCAGCAACCGGGACGGCTCCTACGAGCAGTACTTC
CDR3aa: CASSNRDGSYEQYF

d_gene: NA
j_gene: TRBJ1-1
abundance: NA
v_gene: TRBV6-6
CDR3nt: TGTGCCAGCAGTTACGACCTTGACATCACTGAAGCTTTCTTT
CDR3aa: CASSYDLDITEAFF

d_gene: NA
j_gene: TRBJ1-1
abundance: NA
v_gene: TRBV11-3
CDR3nt: TGTGCCAGCAGCTCGGGGCCAGACACTGAAGCTTTCTTT
CDR3aa: CASSSGPDTEAFF

d_gene: TRBD2
j_gene: TRBJ2-1
abundance: NA
v_gene: TRBV5-1
CDR3nt: TGCGCCAGCAGCTTGCAAGCGGGGATTTACAATGAGCAGTTCTTC
CDR3aa: CASSLQAGIYNEQFF

d_gene: NA
j_gene: TRBJ1-1
abundance: NA
v_gene: TRBV2
CDR3nt: TGTGCCAGCAGTGAGGGGGTGTTCACTGAAGCTTTCTTT
CDR3aa: CASSEGVFTEAFF

d_gene: NA
j_gene: TRBJ2-2
abundance: NA
v_gene: TRBV9
CDR3nt: TGTGCCAGCAGCGTAGAAGGCTTAACCGGGGAGCTGTTTTTT
CDR3aa: CASSVEGLTGELFF

d_gene: NA
j_gene: TRBJ2-5
abundance: NA
v_gene: TRBV4-2
CDR3nt: TGTGCCAGCAGCCAAGAGAGTACGGAGACCCAGTACTTC
CDR3aa: CASSQESTETQYF

d_gene: NA
j_gene: TRBJ1-2
abundance: once
v_gene: TRBV19
CDR3nt: TGTGCCAGTAGTATTGATTCGGGCAGCAAGTACTATGGCTACACCTTC
CDR3aa: CASSIDSGSKYYGYTF

d_gene: TRBD1
j_gene: TRBJ2-1
abundance: NA
v_gene: TRBV5-1
CDR3nt: TGCGCCAGCAGTGGGACAGCGGCCCTTAGGAATGAGCAGTTCTTC
CDR3aa: CASSGTAALRNEQFF

d_gene: TRBD2
j_gene: TRBJ2-2
abundance: once
v_gene: TRBV9
CDR3nt: TGTGCCAGCAGCGTAGCTCTCGCGGGAGTGGACACCGGGGAGCTGTTTTTT
CDR3aa: CASSVALAGVDTGELFF

d_gene: TRBD2
j_gene: TRBJ2-2
abundance: NA
v_gene: TRBV10-1
CDR3nt: TGCGCCAGCAGTGAGCTAGCGGGAGATTACACCGGGGAGCTGTTTTTT
CDR3aa: CASSELAGDYTGELFF

d_gene: NA
j_gene: TRBJ2-3
abundance: NA
v_gene: TRBV7-9
CDR3nt: TGTGCCAGCAGCTTAGAGAGGACCGGAACGCAGTATTTT
CDR3aa: CASSLERTGTQYF

d_gene: TRBD1
j_gene: TRBJ1-2
abundance: once
v_gene: TRBV6-4
CDR3nt: TGTGCCAGCAGTGACTCACCGGGACAGGGTGGTGGCTACACCTTC
CDR3aa: CASSDSPGQGGGYTF

d_gene: TRBD1
j_gene: TRBJ2-2
abundance: NA
v_gene: TRBV27
CDR3nt: TGTGCCAGCAGTTACGGGACAGTCACCGGGGAGCTGTTTTTT
CDR3aa: CASSYGTVTGELFF

d_gene: NA
j_gene: TRBJ1-1
abundance: NA
v_gene: TRBV6-1
CDR3nt: TGTGCCAGCAGTGAAGGCCCGCTGGGTCTGGCTGAAGCTTTCTTT
CDR3aa: CASSEGPLGLAEAFF

d_gene: TRBD1
j_gene: TRBJ1-1
abundance: NA
v_gene: TRBV4-1
CDR3nt: TGCGCCAGCAGCCAGTCCGGACAGGGGAACACTGAAGCTTTCTTT
CDR3aa: CASSQSGQGNTEAFF

d_gene: TRBD2
j_gene: TRBJ2-3
abundance: NA
v_gene: TRBV11-3
CDR3nt: TGTGCCAGCAGCCCCCTGGGGGGGGGTCTCCCAGATACGCAGTATTTT
CDR3aa: CASSPLGGGLPDTQYF

d_gene: NA
j_gene: TRBJ2-6
abundance: NA
v_gene: TRBV30
CDR3nt: TGTGCCTGGAAGAACTCTGGGGCCAACGTCCTGACTTTC
CDR3aa: CAWKNSGANVLTF

d_gene: NA
j_gene: TRBJ1-1
abundance: NA
v_gene: TRBV19
CDR3nt: TGTGCCAGTAGTATGAGGGCAGGGCTAATGACTGAAGCTTTCTTT
CDR3aa: CASSMRAGLMTEAFF

d_gene: TRBD1
j_gene: TRBJ1-1
abundance: NA
v_gene: TRBV9
CDR3nt: TGTGCCAGCAGCGTTTCCCCGGGACAGGGTACTGAAGCTTTCTTT
CDR3aa: CASSVSPGQGTEAFF

d_gene: NA
j_gene: TRBJ1-1
abundance: once
v_gene: TRBV11-1
CDR3nt: TGTGCCAGCAGCCACATTTCGGACACTGAAGCTTTCTTT
CDR3aa: CASSHISDTEAFF

d_gene: TRBD1
j_gene: TRBJ1-5
abundance: NA
v_gene: TRBV5-5
CDR3nt: TGTGCCAGCAGCTCAGAGGACAGGGTGGGCGATCAGCCCCAGCATTTT
CDR3aa: CASSSEDRVGDQPQHF

d_gene: NA
j_gene: TRBJ2-3
abundance: NA
v_gene: TRBV7-3
CDR3nt: TGTGCCAGCAGCCGAATGGGCGGCCGCACAGATACGCAGTATTTT
CDR3aa: CASSRMGGRTDTQYF

d_gene: NA
j_gene: TRBJ1-1
abundance: NA
v_gene: TRBV9
CDR3nt: TGTGCCAGCAGCGTAGCTCAGGGATTGGACACTGAAGCTTTCTTT
CDR3aa: CASSVAQGLDTEAFF

d_gene: NA
j_gene: TRBJ1-1
abundance: NA
v_gene: TRBV5-4
CDR3nt: TGTGCCAGCAGCCCACGACAGAACCTCAACGAGAAAGCTTTCTTT
CDR3aa: CASSPRQNLNEKAFF

d_gene: TRBD1
j_gene: TRBJ1-2
abundance: once
v_gene: TRBV5-6
CDR3nt: TGTGCCAGCAGCCCCGGGACAGGGTACCTTAACTATGGCTACACCTTC
CDR3aa: CASSPGTGYLNYGYTF

d_gene: NA
j_gene: TRBJ2-2
abundance: NA
v_gene: TRBV7-2
CDR3nt: TGTGCCAGCAGCTTACCCCCCAGTTGGTTCACCGGGGAGCTGTTTTTT
CDR3aa: CASSLPPSWFTGELFF

d_gene: TRBD1
j_gene: TRBJ2-1
abundance: NA
v_gene: TRBV7-8
CDR3nt: TGTGCCAGCAGCTTAGTGCGTTTTGGACAGGATGAGCAGTTCTTC
CDR3aa: CASSLVRFGQDEQFF

d_gene: NA
j_gene: TRBJ2-3
abundance: NA
v_gene: TRBV7-2
CDR3nt: TGTGCCAGCAGCTCTAGGAGGGCGGGGGATACGCAGTATTTT
CDR3aa: CASSSRRAGDTQYF

d_gene: NA
j_gene: TRBJ1-3
abundance: NA
v_gene: TRBV2
CDR3nt: TGTGCCAGCAGTGAAGGACCCAGGGCTGGAAACACCATATATTTT
CDR3aa: CASSEGPRAGNTIYF

d_gene: NA
j_gene: TRBJ2-5
abundance: NA
v_gene: TRBV10-2
CDR3nt: TGCGCCAGCAGTGAGGAGGTGGCCGGCGAGACCCAGTACTTC
CDR3aa: CASSEEVAGETQYF

d_gene: TRBD2
j_gene: TRBJ2-6
abundance: NA
v_gene: TRBV7-2
CDR3nt: TGTGCCAGCAGCTTCCCAGGGAGGGGTGGGGCCAACGTCCTGACTTTC
CDR3aa: CASSFPGRGGANVLTF

d_gene: TRBD1
j_gene: TRBJ2-7
abundance: NA
v_gene: TRBV5-6
CDR3nt: TGTGCCAGCAGACAGGGACAGAATACCTACGAGCAGTACTTC
CDR3aa: CASRQGQNTYEQYF

d_gene: NA
j_gene: TRBJ2-5
abundance: once
v_gene: TRBV5-1
CDR3nt: TGCGCCAGCAGCAAACCCCAAGAGACCCAGTACTTC
CDR3aa: CASSKPQETQYF

d_gene: NA
j_gene: TRBJ1-1
abundance: NA
v_gene: TRBV9
CDR3nt: TGTGCCAGCAGCGTAGGAGCAGTGAGGAACACTGAAGCTTTCTTT
CDR3aa: CASSVGAVRNTEAFF